These 10 T cell receptor beta chains were sequenced from one sample in a study of metastatic and nonmetastatic thyroid tumors. TCRdb re-called the PCR reads through MiXCR. The data hold around 20,000 clones, with about 20% observed a single time. All patients were untreated before thyroid surgery. Sequences were obtained from blood. All receptors derive from a female donor with papillary thyroid cancer or a benign thyroid nodule (not recorded which). Some clones in this sample may be carry-over from other donors' samples.

This clone has a count of ten or more. The chain employs TRBV6-2 or TRBV6-3 and TRBJ2-3; D not resolved. Germline V CDR1 and CDR2: MNHEY, SVGEGT. The CDR3 has 17 amino acids. V was clipped by 0 bases and J by 0 bases, with 13 bases between them. The CDR3 bases are TGTGCCAGCAGTTACTCGAACCGGGTCCCCAGCACAGATACGCAGTATTTT. Translating gives CASSYSNRVPSTDTQYF.

At least ten counts were recorded for this clone. The gene calls are TRBV5-1 and TRBJ1-3, with D tentatively TRBD1 (5 bases). The CDR3 sequence is 15 residues long. V lost 4 bases, J lost 2 bases, and 13 bases lay in between. The germline CDR1 and CDR2 sequences are SGHRS and YFSETQ. CDR3 DNA sequence: TGCGCCAGCAGCGTTTCAGCGACAGCTGGAAACACCATATATTTT. Residues: CASSVSATAGNTIYF.

In its sample, this clone ranks as medium-sized. The V call is TRBV27, the J call TRBJ1-2; tentative D call: TRBD1 (5 bases). The CDR3 extends over 17 amino acids. Germline CDR1 is MNHEY and CDR2 is SMNVEV (reference sequence). With 6 bases removed from V and 4 bases from J, the gap between germline ends came to 24 bases. The CDR3 DNA follows: TGTGCCAGCAGATTTATGGGTAGGACTGGGGACGGCTATGGCTACACCTTC. As protein: CASRFMGRTGDGYGYTF.

Sample share makes this clone medium-sized. This chain connects TRBV30 to TRBJ1-5, with D tentatively TRBD1 (5 bases). The CDR3 is made up of 13 amino acids. Trimming left V 5 bases short and J 6 bases short, with 14 bases between. Germline CDR1 and CDR2: GTSNPN and SVGIG (reference sequence). Here the CDR3 reads CAWGGTTGQPQHF. CDR3 sequence (DNA): TGTGCCTGGGGGGGGACCACGGGTCAGCCCCAGCATTTT.

This clone was seen at least ten times. The chain links TRBV28 to TRBJ2-5; 8 bases are shared with TRBD2. Germline V lookup: CDR1 MDHEN, CDR2 SYDVKM. The CDR3 runs 13 residues. V gave up 2 bases and J gave up 6 bases; unmatched junction bases: 2. CDR3 loop: CASSLPGGKTQYF. In nucleotides, the CDR3 is TGTGCCAGCAGTTTACCGGGGGGGAAGACCCAGTACTTC. Combining the CDR3 with reference TRBV28 and TRBJ2-5 gives the whole variable domain DVKVTQSSRYLVKRTGEKVFLECVQDMDHENMFWYRQDPGLGLRLIYFSYDVKMKEKGDIPEGYSVSREKKERFSLILESASTNQTSMYLCASSLPGGKTQYFGPGTRLLVL.

Only a few counts were recorded for this clone. With a much larger clone just one base away, this may be a read error. This chain links TRBV7-9 with TRBJ1-4; 9 nucleotides match TRBD1. CDR3 length: 15 amino acids. The J segment lost 7 bases and the V segment lost 6 bases, leaving 9 bases of the junction unmatched. CDR1 and CDR2 from the germline V gene are SEHNR and FQNEAQ (reference sequence). In nucleotides, the CDR3 is TGTGCCAGCAGTTACCCTTGGGGACAGGGTGAAAAACTGTTTTTT. It codes for CASSYPWGQGEKLFF.

This clone occurred many times. This chain joins TRBV20-1 and TRBJ2-7, with unresolved D. Trimming left V 5 bases short and J 2 bases short, with 10 bases between. Germline values: CDR1 DFQATT, CDR2 SNEGSKA (reference sequence). The CDR3 runs 12 residues. CDR3 sequence reads: CSAPGSTYEQYF. The CDR3 DNA sequence: TGCAGTGCTCCCGGGTCGACCTACGAGCAGTACTTC.

This clone was detected ten times or more. The CDR3 here is CASSLSPTGRYEKLFF. CDR3 nucleotides: TGTGCCAGCAGCCTCTCACCGACAGGGCGGTATGAAAAACTGTTTTTT. The chain is built from TRBV7-8 and TRBJ1-4; TRBD1 matches at 7 bases. CDR3 length: 16 residues. Germline values: CDR1 SGHVS, CDR2 FQNEAQ. With 5 bases clipped from V and 6 bases from J, the junction kept 12 bases outside the gene matches.

This clone was counted at least ten times. This rearrangement joins TRBV7-6 to TRBJ1-1; D unresolved. The CDR3 spans 13 residues. Germline assignment: CDR1 SGHVS and CDR2 FNYEAQ. V lost 7 bases and J lost 4, with 13 bases in between. The CDR3 loop reads CASTPRPATEAFF. CDR3 nucleotide sequence: TGTGCCAGCACCCCGCGGCCTGCCACTGAAGCTTTCTTT. Using reference TRBV7-6 and TRBJ1-1 for the parts outside the CDR3, the full variable domain is GAGVSQSPRYKVTKRGQDVALRCDPISGHVSLYWYRQALGQGPEFLTYFNYEAQQDKSGLPNDRFSAERPEGSISTLTIQRTEQRDSAMYRCASTPRPATEAFFGQGTRLTVV.

This clone was detected ten times or more. The chain combines TRBV20-1 with TRBJ2-1; D is tentatively TRBD1 or TRBD2 (5 bases each). CDR3 size: 14 residues. V lost 3 bases and J lost 6, with 15 bases in between. Per the germline V gene, CDR1 is DFQATT and CDR2 is SNEGSKA (reference sequence). The CDR3 reads CSARWGTTPNEQFF. The CDR3 nucleotides are TGCAGTGCTAGGTGGGGGACGACACCCAATGAGCAGTTCTTC.